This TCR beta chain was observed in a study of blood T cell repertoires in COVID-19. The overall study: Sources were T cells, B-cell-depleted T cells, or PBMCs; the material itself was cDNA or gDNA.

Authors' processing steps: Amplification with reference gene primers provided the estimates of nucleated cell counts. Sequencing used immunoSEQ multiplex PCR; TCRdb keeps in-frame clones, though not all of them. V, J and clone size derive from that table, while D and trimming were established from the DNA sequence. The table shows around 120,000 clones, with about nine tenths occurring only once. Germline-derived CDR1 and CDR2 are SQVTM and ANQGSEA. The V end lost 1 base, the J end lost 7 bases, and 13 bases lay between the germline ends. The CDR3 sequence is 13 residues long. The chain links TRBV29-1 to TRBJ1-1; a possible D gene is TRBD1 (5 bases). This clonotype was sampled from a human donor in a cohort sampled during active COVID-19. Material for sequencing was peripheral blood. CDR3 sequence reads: CSVEGQGEIEAFF. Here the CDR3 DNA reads TGCAGCGTTGAAGGTCAGGGTGAGATTGAAGCTTTCTTT.